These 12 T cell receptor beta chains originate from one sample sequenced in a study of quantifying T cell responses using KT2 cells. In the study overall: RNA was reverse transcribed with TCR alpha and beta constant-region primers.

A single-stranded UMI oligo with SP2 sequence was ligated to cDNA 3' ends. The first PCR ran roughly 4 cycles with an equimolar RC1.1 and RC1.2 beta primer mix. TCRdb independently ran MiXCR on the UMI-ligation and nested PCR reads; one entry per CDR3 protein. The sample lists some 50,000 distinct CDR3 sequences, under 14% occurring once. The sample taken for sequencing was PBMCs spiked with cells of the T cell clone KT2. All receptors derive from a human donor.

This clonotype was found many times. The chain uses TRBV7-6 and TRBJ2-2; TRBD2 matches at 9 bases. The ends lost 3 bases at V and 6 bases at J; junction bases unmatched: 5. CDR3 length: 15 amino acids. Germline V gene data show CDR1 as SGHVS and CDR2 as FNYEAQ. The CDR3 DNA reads TGTGCCAGCAGCTTTAGCGGGAGAGGATCCGGGGAGCTGTTTTTT. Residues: CASSFSGRGSGELFF.

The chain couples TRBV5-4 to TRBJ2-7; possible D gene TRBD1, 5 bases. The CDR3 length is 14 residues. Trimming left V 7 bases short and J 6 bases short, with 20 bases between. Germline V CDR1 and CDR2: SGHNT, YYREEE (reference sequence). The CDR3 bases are TGTGCCAGCCACTTGGCGGAACCGACAGCCGAGCAGTACTTC. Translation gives CASHLAEPTAEQYF.

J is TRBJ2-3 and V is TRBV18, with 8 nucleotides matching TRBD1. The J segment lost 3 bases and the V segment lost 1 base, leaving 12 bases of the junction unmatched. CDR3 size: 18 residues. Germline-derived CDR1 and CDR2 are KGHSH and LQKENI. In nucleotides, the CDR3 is TGTGCCAGCTCACCACGGACAGGGCGTGTGTTGACGACAGATACGCAGTATTTT. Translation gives CASSPRTGRVLTTDTQYF.

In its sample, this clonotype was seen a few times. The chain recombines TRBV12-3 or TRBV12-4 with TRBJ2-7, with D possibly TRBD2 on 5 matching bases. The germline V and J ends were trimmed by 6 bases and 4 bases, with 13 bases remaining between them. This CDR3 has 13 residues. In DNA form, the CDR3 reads TGTGCCAGCAGGACGGCCGGGGTGTACGAGCAGTACTTC. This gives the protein CASRTAGVYEQYF.

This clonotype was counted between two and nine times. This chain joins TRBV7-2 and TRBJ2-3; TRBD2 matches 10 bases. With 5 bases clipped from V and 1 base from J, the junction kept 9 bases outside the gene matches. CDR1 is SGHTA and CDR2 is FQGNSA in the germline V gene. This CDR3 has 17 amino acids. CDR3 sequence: CASSRLAGLGGTDTQYF. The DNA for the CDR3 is TGTGCCAGCAGCCGACTAGCGGGCCTGGGGGGCACAGATACGCAGTATTTT.

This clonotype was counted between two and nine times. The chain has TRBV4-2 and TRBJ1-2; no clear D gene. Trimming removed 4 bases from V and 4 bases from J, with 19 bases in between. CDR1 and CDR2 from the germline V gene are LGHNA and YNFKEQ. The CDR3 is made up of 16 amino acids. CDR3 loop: CASSPHGQDYSYGYTF. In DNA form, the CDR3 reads TGTGCCAGCAGCCCCCATGGGCAGGACTACAGCTATGGCTACACCTTC.

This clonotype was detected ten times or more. The DNA of the CDR3 is TGTGCCAGCAGCTTCGGGGGAGATGAGCAGTTCTTC. This codes for CASSFGGDEQFF. The gene calls are TRBV7-9 and TRBJ2-1, with D perhaps TRBD2 (6 bases). Per germline, CDR1 SEHNR and CDR2 FQNEAQ (reference sequence). This CDR3 region has 12 residues. V gave up 3 bases and J gave up 8 bases, with 8 bases separating them.

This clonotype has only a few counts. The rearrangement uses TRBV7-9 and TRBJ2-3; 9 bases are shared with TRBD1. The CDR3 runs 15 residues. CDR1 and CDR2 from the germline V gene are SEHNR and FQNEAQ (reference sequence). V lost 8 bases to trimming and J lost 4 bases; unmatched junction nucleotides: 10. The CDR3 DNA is TGTGCCAGCCGCCGGGACAGGGACCCCCCAGATACGCAGTATTTT. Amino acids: CASRRDRDPPDTQYF.

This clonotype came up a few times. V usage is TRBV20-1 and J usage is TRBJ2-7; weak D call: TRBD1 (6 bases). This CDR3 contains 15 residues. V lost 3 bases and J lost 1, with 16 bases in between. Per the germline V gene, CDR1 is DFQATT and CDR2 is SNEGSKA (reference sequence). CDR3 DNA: TGCAGTGCTAGGAATCTGGACAGCGGTTCCTACGAGCAGTACTTC. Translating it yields CSARNLDSGSYEQYF.

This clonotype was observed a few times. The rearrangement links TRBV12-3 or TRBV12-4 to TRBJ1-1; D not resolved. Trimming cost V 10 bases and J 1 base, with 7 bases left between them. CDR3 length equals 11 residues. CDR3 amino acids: CATRQNTEAFF. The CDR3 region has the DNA TGTGCCACCCGACAGAACACTGAAGCTTTCTTT.

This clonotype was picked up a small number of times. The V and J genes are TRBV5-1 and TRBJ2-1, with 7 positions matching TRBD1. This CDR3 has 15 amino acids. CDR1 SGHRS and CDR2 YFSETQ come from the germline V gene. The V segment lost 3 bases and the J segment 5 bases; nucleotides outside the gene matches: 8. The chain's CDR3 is CASSSTGMGHNEQFF. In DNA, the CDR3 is TGCGCCAGCAGCTCGACAGGGATGGGGCACAATGAGCAGTTCTTC.

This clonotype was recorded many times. CDR3 region: CASSLMGDRGKAFF. The CDR3 coding sequence is TGTGCCAGCAGTTTAATGGGGGACAGGGGGAAAGCTTTCTTT. V is TRBV27 and J is TRBJ1-1; 11 bases line up with TRBD1. V lost 2 bases to trimming and J lost 9 bases; unmatched junction nucleotides: 5. The V gene's germline CDR1 is MNHEY and CDR2 SMNVEV (reference sequence). The CDR3 covers 14 residues.